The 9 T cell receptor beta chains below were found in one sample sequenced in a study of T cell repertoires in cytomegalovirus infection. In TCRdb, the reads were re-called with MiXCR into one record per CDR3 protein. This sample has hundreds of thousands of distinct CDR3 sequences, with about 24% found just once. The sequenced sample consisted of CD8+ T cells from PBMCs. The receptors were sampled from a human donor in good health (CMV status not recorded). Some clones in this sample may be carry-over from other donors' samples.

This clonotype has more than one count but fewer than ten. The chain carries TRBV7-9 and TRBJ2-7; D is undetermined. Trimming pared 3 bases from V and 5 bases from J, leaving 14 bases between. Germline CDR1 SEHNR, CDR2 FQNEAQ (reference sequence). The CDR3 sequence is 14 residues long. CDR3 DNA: TGTGCCAGCAGCTTCGATGTCCCAGGCGACGAGCAGTACGTC. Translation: CASSFDVPGDEQYV.

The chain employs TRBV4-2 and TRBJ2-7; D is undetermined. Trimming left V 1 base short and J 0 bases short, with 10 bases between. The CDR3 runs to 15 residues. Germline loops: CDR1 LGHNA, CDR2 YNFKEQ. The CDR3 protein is CASSQGAASSYEQYF. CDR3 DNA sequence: TGTGCCAGCAGCCAAGGCGCAGCTAGCTCCTACGAGCAGTACTTC.

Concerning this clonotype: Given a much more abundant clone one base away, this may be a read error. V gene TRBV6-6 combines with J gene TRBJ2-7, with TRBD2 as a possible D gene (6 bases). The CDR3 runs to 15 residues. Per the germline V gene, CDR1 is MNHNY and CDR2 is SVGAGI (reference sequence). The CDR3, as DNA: TGTGCCAACAGTTCGACAGCGACGGGGGCCTACGAGCAGTACGTC. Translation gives CANSSTATGAYEQYV.

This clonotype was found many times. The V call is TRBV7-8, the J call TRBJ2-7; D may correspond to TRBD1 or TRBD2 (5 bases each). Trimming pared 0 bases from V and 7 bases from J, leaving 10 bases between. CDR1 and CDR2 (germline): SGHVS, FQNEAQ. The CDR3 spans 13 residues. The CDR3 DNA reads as TGTGCCAGCAGCTTAGCGCCGGGGCGGGAGCAGTACTTC. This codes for CASSLAPGREQYF.

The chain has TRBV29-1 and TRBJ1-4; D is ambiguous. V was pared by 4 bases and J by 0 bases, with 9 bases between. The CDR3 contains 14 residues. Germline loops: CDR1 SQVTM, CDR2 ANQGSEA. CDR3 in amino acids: CSVGVSTTNEKLFF. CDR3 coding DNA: TGCAGCGTTGGGGTCAGCACAACTAATGAAAAACTGTTTTTT.

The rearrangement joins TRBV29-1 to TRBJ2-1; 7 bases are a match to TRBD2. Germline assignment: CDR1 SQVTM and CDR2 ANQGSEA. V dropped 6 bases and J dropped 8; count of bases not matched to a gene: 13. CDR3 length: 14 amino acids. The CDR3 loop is CSVPGLPLRDEQFF. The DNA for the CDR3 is TGCAGCGTACCGGGACTACCCCTTCGAGATGAGCAGTTCTTC.

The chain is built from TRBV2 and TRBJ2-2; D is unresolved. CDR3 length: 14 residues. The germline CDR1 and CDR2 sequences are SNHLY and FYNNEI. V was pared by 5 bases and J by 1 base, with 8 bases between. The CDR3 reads CASSRYRNTGELFF. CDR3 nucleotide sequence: TGTGCCAGCAGTAGGTATAGGAACACCGGGGAGCTGTTTTTT. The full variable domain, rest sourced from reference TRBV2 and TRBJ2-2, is EPEVTQTPSHQVTQMGQEVILRCVPISNHLYFYWYRQILGQKVEFLVSFYNNEISEKSEIFDDQFSVERPDGSNFTLKIRSTKLEDSAMYFCASSRYRNTGELFFGEGSRLTVL.

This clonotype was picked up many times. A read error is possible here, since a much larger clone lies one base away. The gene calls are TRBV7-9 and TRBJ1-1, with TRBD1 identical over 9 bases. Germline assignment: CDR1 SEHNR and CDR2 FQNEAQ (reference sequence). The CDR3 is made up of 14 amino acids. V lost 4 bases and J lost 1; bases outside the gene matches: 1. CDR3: CASSWGQGNTEAFF. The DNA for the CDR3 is TGTGCCAGCAGCTGGGGACAGGGGAACACTGAAGCTTTCTTT. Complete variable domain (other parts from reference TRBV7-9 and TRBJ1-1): DTGVSQNPRHKITKRGQNVTFRCDPISEHNRLYWYRQTLGQGPEFLTYFQNEAQLEKSRLLSDRFSAERPKGSFSTLEIQRTEQGDSAMYLCASSWGQGNTEAFFGQGTRLTVV.

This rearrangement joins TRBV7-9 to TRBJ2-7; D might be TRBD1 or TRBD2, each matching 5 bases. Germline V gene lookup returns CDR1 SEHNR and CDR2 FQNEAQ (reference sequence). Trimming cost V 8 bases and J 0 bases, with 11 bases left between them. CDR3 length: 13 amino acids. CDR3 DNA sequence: TGTGCCAGCGGGGACGGGAACTCCTACGAGCAGTACGTC. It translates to CASGDGNSYEQYV.